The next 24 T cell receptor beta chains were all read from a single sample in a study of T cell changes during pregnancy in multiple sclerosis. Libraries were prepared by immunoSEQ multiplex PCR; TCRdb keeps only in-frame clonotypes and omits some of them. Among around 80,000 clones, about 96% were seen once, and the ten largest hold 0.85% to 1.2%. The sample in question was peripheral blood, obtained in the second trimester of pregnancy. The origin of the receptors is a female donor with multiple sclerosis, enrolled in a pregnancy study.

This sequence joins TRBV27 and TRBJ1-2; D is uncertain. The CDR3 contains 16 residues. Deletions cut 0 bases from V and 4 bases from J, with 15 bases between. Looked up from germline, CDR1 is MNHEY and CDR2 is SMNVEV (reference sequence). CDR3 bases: TGTGCCAGCAGTTTATCACCCACCCTTCTCGGCTATGGCTACACCTTC. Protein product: CASSLSPTLLGYGYTF.

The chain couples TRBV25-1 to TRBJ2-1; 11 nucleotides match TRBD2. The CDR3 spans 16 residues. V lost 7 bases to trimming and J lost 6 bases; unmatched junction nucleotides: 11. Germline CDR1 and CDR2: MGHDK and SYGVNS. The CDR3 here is CASKGSSGRAGNEQFF. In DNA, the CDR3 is TGTGCCAGCAAAGGGAGTAGCGGGAGGGCGGGCAATGAGCAGTTCTTC.

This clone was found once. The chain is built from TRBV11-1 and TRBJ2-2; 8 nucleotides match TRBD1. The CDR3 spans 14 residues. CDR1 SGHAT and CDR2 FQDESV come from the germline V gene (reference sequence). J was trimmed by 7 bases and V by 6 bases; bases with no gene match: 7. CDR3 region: CASRPQGAIGELFF. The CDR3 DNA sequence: TGTGCCAGCAGACCCCAGGGGGCGATCGGGGAGCTGTTTTTT.

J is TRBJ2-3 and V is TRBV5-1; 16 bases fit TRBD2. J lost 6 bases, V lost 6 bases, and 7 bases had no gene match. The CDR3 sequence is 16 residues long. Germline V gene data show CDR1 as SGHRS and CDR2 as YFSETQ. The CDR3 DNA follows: TGCGCCAGCAACCTACCGGGACTAGCGGGAGGGGATACGCAGTATTTT. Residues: CASNLPGLAGGDTQYF. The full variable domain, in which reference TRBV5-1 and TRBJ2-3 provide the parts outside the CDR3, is KAGVTQTPRYLIKTRGQQVTLSCSPISGHRSVSWYQQTPGQGLQFLFEYFSETQRNKGNFPGRFSGRQFSNSRSEMNVSTLELGDSALYLCASNLPGLAGGDTQYFGPGTRLTVL.

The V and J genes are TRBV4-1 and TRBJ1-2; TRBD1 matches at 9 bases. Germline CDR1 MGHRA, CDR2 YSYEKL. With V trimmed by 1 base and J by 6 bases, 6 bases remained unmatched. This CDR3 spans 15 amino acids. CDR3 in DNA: TGCGCCAGCAGCCAAGTACAGGGGGCTCGAAATGGCTACACCTTC. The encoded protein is CASSQVQGARNGYTF.

The CDR3 region is CASSRGLTYEQYF. CDR3 coding DNA: TGTGCCAGCAGCCGGGGACTAACCTACGAGCAGTACTTC. The chain combines TRBV6-5 with TRBJ2-7; 7 bases agree with TRBD2. The germline V gene encodes CDR1 MNHEY and CDR2 SVGAGI. The V gene end was trimmed by 6 bases and the J gene end by 2 bases; junction bases not matched to a gene: 4. CDR3 length: 13 amino acids.

CDR3 region: CASSDTPRGTEAFF. The CDR3 nucleotides are TGTGCCAGCAGTGACACCCCACGGGGCACTGAAGCTTTCTTT. The chain has TRBV6-4 and TRBJ1-1; unclear D gene. The V and J ends lost 2 bases and 4 bases respectively, with 11 bases between them. Germline V CDR1 and CDR2: MRHNA, SNTAGT. This CDR3 region has 14 residues.

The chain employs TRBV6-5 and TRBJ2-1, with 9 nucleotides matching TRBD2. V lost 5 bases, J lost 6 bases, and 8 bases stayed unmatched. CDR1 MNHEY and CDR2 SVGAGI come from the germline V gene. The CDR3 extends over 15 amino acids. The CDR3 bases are TGTGCCAGCAGTCACCCTAGCGGGGCCCCCAATGAGCAGTTCTTC. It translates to CASSHPSGAPNEQFF.

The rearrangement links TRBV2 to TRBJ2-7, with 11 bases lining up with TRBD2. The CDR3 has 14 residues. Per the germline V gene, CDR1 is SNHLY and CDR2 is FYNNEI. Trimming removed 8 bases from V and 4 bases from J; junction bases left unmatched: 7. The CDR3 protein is CASWSSGRAYEQYF. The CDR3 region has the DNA TGTGCCAGCTGGAGTAGCGGGAGGGCGTACGAGCAGTACTTC.

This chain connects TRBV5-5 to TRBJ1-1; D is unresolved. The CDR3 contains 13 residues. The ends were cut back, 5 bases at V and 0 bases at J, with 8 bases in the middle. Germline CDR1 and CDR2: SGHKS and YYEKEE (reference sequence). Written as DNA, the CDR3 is TGTGCCAGCAGGGGAGATTTGAACACTGAAGCTTTCTTT. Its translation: CASRGDLNTEAFF.

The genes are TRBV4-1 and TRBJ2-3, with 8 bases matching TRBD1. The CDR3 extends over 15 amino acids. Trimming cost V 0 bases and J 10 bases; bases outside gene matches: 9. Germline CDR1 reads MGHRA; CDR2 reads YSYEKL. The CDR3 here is CASSQDFPGQDSQYF. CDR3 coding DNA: TGCGCCAGCAGCCAAGATTTCCCGGGACAGGATTCGCAGTATTTT.

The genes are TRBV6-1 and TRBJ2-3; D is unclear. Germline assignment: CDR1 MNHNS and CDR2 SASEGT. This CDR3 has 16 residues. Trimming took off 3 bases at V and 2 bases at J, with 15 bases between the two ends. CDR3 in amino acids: CASSDIGGPVTDTQYF. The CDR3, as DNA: TGTGCCAGCAGTGATATAGGTGGGCCCGTCACAGATACGCAGTATTTT.

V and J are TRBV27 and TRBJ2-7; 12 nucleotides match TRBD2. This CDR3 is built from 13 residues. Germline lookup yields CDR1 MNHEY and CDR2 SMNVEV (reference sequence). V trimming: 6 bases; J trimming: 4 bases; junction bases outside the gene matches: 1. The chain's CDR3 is CASSGLAGYEQYF. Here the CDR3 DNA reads TGTGCCAGCAGCGGACTAGCGGGATACGAGCAGTACTTC.

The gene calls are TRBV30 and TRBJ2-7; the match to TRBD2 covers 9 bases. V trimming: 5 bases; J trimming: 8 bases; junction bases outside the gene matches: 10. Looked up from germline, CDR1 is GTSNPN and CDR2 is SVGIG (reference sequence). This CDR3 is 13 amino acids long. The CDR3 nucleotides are TGTGCCTGGGGACAGGTAGCGGGGGATCAGCAGTACTTC. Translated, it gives CAWGQVAGDQQYF.

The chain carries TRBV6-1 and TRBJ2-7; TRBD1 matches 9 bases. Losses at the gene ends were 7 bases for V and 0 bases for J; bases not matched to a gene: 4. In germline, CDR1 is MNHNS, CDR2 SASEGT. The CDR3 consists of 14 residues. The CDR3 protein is CASKKGQGSYEQYF. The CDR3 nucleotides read TGTGCCAGCAAGAAGGGACAGGGCTCCTACGAGCAGTACTTC.

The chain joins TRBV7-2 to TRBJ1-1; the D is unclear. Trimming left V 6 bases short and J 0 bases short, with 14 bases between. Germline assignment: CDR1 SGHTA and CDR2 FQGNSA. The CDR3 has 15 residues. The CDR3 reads CASRRSGSLNTEAFF. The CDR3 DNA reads TGTGCCAGCAGACGTAGTGGGAGCCTGAACACTGAAGCTTTCTTT. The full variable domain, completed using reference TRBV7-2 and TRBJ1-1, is GAGVSQSPSNKVTEKGKDVELRCDPISGHTALYWYRQSLGQGLEFLIYFQGNSAPDKSGLPSDRFSAERTGGSVSTLTIQRTQQEDSAVYLCASRRSGSLNTEAFFGQGTRLTVV.

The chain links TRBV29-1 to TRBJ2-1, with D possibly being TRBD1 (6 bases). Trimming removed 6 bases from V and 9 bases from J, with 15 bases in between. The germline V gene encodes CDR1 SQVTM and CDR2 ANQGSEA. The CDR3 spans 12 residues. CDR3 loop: CSVETGYGEQFF. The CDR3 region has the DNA TGCAGCGTAGAAACAGGGTACGGTGAGCAGTTCTTC.

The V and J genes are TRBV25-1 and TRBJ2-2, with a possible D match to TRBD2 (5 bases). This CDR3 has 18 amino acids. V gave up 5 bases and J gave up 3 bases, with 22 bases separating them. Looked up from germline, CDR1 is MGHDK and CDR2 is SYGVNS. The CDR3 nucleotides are TGTGCCAGCAGTTTCTCCCTTACACCCCCGAGGGACACCGGGGAGCTGTTTTTT. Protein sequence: CASSFSLTPPRDTGELFF.

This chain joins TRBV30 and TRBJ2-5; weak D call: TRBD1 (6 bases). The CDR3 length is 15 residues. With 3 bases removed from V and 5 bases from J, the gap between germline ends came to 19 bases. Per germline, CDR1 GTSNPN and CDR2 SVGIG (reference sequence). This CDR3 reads CAWSARGGRRETQYF. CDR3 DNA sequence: TGTGCCTGGAGCGCCCGAGGGGGACGACGGGAGACCCAGTACTTC.

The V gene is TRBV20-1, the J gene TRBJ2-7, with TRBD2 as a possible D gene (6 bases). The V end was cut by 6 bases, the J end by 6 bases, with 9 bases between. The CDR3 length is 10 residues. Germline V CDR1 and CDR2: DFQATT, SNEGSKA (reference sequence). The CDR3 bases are TGCAGTGCCACGGAGGGCGAGCAGTACTTC. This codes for CSATEGEQYF.

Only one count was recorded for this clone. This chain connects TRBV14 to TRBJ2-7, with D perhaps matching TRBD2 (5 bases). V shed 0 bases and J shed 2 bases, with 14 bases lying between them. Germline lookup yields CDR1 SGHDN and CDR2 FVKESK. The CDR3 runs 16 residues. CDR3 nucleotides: TGTGCCAGCAGCCAAGAGCGGAGGCCGGGGACCTACGAGCAGTACTTC. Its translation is CASSQERRPGTYEQYF.

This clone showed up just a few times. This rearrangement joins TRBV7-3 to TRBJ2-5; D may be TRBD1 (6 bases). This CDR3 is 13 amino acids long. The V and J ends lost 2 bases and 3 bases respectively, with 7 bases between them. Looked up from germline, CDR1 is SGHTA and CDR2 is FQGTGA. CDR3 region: CASSLGTKETQYF. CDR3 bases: TGTGCCAGCAGCTTAGGGACAAAAGAGACCCAGTACTTC.

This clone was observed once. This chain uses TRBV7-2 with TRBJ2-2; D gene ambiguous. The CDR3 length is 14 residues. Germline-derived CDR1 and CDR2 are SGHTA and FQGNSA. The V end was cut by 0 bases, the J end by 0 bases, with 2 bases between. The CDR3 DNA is TGTGCCAGCAGCTTAGCCACGAACACCGGGGAGCTGTTTTTT. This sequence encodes CASSLATNTGELFF.

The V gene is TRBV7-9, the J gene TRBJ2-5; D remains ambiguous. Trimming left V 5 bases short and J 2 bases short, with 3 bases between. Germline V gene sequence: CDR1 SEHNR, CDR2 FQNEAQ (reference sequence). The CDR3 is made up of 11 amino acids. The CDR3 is CASSPQETQYF. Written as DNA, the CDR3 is TGTGCCAGCAGCCCACAAGAGACCCAGTACTTC.